What follows are 10 T cell receptor beta chains derived from one specimen sequenced in a study of long-term antiretroviral therapy in people with HIV. The immunoSEQ assay was v3.0, run at survey level. Sequencing used immunoSEQ multiplex PCR; TCRdb keeps in-frame clones, though not all of them. This sample has about 21,000 clones; about four fifths occur once, and the top ten carry roughly 8%. Sequenced here: unsorted PBMCs, sampled 0.9 years after starting antiretroviral therapy. The receptor source for this set is a man between 18 and 35 years old with HIV.

The V and J genes are TRBV9 and TRBJ1-6; 11 nucleotides match TRBD1. The CDR3 consists of 15 residues. After removal of 0 bases from V and 14 bases from J, the junction contained 7 bases not matched to a gene. In germline, CDR1 is SGDLS, CDR2 YYNGEE. CDR3 nucleotides: TGTGCCAGCAGCGTAGATGGACAGGGGGCAACCACCCTCCACTTT. Protein sequence: CASSVDGQGATTLHF.

J is TRBJ2-1 and V is TRBV5-8; D gene ambiguous. The CDR3 sequence is 14 residues long. V lost 4 bases and J 9 bases, leaving 17 bases between the germline ends. In germline, CDR1 is SGHTS, CDR2 YDEGEE. CDR3 protein: CASSQQAGIGEQFF. In DNA form, the CDR3 reads TGTGCCAGCAGCCAGCAGGCAGGAATTGGTGAGCAGTTCTTC.

The CDR3 nucleotides are TGTGCCAGTAGTATCAGGGGCTCTGGAAACACCATATATTTT. This translates into CASSIRGSGNTIYF. This chain connects TRBV19 to TRBJ1-3; perhaps TRBD1 as D (6 bases). The CDR3 runs 14 residues. V was shortened by 3 bases and J by 0 bases, with 6 bases between the two germline ends. Looked up from germline, CDR1 is LNHDA and CDR2 is SQIVND (reference sequence).

This clone has more than one count but fewer than ten. V and J are TRBV29-1 and TRBJ1-3, with no clear D. Germline CDR1 and CDR2: SQVTM and ANQGSEA. Trimming removed 6 bases from V and 4 bases from J, with 7 bases in between. The CDR3 consists of 11 residues. CDR3 region: CSVTSGNTIYF. In nucleotides, the CDR3 is TGCAGCGTGACATCGGGAAACACCATATATTTT.

This clone was picked up a small number of times. The V gene is TRBV27, the J gene TRBJ1-6; TRBD1 might be the D (5 bases). In germline, CDR1 is MNHEY, CDR2 SMNVEV (reference sequence). The V end was cut by 6 bases, the J end by 10 bases, with 16 bases between. The CDR3 sequence is 14 residues long. Written as DNA, the CDR3 is TGTGCCAGCAGGGGGGACTTTCGAGGGTCACCCCTCCACTTT. It translates to CASRGDFRGSPLHF.

The chain uses TRBV10-1 and TRBJ2-2; D remains ambiguous. The V end was cut by 6 bases, the J end by 5 bases, with 10 bases between. From germline, CDR1 is WNHNN and CDR2 SYGVQD (reference sequence). The CDR3 length is 13 residues. The DNA for the CDR3 is TGCGCCAGCAGGGAGCAGAGGACCGGGGAGCTGTTTTTT. It is translated as CASREQRTGELFF.

The chain has TRBV6-1 and TRBJ1-3, with 10 positions matching TRBD1. This CDR3 spans 16 amino acids. Germline CDR1 MNHNS, CDR2 SASEGT. With 4 bases clipped from V and 3 bases from J, the junction kept 6 bases outside the gene matches. CDR3: CASSGTGTGVGNTIYF. The CDR3 nucleotides are TGTGCCAGCAGTGGTACCGGGACAGGGGTTGGAAACACCATATATTTT.

V usage is TRBV12-5 and J usage is TRBJ1-3; D gene uncertain. V lost 1 base and J lost 8, with 6 bases in between. This CDR3 is built from 12 residues. The germline V gene has CDR1 LGHNT and CDR2 FRNRAP. CDR3 region: CASGLGRDTIYF. CDR3 nucleotides: TGTGCTAGTGGTTTGGGGCGGGACACCATATATTTT. Together with reference TRBV12-5 and TRBJ1-3, the CDR3 gives the full variable domain: DARVTQTPRHKVTEMGQEVTMRCQPILGHNTVFWYRQTMMQGLELLAYFRNRAPLDDSGMPKDRFSAEMPDATLATLKIQPSEPRDSAVYFCASGLGRDTIYFGEGSWLTVV.

The chain has TRBV7-8 and TRBJ2-5, with TRBD2 identical over 8 bases. The J call is uncertain, as TRBJ2-7 better fits the DNA end. Germline CDR1 and CDR2: SGHVS and FQNEAQ. This CDR3 has 15 amino acids. Written as DNA, the CDR3 is TGTGCCAGCAGCAAAGAGCGGGGGAGCTCCTACGAGCAGTACTTC. Protein sequence: CASSKERGSSYEQYF.

This clone was seen a few times. The V gene is TRBV28, the J gene TRBJ1-6; D is unclear. Germline lookup yields CDR1 MDHEN and CDR2 SYDVKM. This CDR3 is built from 15 residues. The V end was cut by 6 bases, the J end by 5 bases, with 14 bases between. For the CDR3, the DNA is TGTGCCAGCAGGAAAAATGACGGAGATAATTCACCCCTCCACTTT. Protein product: CASRKNDGDNSPLHF.